These 13 T cell receptor beta chains were all obtained from the same sample, sequenced in a study of spatial heterogeneity in lung cancer. The time point: blood at routine non-recurrence follow-up after resection. One entry per CDR3 protein results from TCRdb running MiXCR on the 5' RACE reads. The sample shows 72,000 or so distinct CDR3 sequences, about 9.5% of them seen only once. The specimen was PBMCs, collected at follow-up. These receptors all come from a female donor with early-stage non-small cell lung cancer.

This clonotype appeared many times. The chain combines TRBV12-3 or TRBV12-4 with TRBJ1-1; 9 nucleotides line up with TRBD1. The CDR3 length is 13 residues. With V trimmed by 2 bases and J by 6 bases, 1 base remained unmatched. This chain's CDR3 is CASSLRTGAEAFF. The CDR3 DNA sequence: TGTGCCAGCAGTTTACGGACAGGGGCTGAAGCTTTCTTT.

This clonotype was seen at least ten times. The chain links TRBV12-3 or TRBV12-4 to TRBJ1-4; D is unclear. This CDR3 is 14 amino acids long. V gave up 3 bases and J gave up 8 bases, with 13 bases separating them. CDR3 sequence reads: CASSFRGFWEKLFF. CDR3 coding DNA: TGTGCCAGCAGTTTTCGAGGGTTTTGGGAAAAACTGTTTTTT.

The table lists this clonotype with a few counts. The chain uses TRBV18 and TRBJ2-1; a weak D match, TRBD1 (6 bases). Germline-derived CDR1 and CDR2 are KGHSH and LQKENI. This CDR3 has 16 amino acids. V lost 0 bases and J lost 5, with 14 bases in between. The DNA for the CDR3 is TGTGCCAGCTCACCACCTAGGACAGCGAAAAACAATGAGCAGTTCTTC. Translated: CASSPPRTAKNNEQFF.

This clonotype was seen many times. The chain is built from TRBV7-9 and TRBJ2-3, with TRBD2 matching over 14 bases. The V gene end was trimmed by 6 bases and the J gene end by 4 bases; junction bases not matched to a gene: 15. This CDR3 comprises 19 residues. The germline gives CDR1 SEHNR, CDR2 FQNEAQ (reference sequence). CDR3 nucleotides: TGTGCCAGCAGAAAAGGCGGGACTAGCGGGAGTTTTACCCCAGATACGCAGTATTTT. Translated: CASRKGGTSGSFTPDTQYF.

This clonotype was counted between two and nine times. V gene TRBV20-1 combines with J gene TRBJ2-7; D might be TRBD2 (6 bases). Trimming shortened V by 1 base and J by 4 bases, and 20 bases separated the two germline ends. CDR3 length: 16 amino acids. The V gene's germline CDR1 is DFQATT and CDR2 SNEGSKA (reference sequence). CDR3 DNA: TGCAGTGCTAGAGGTTTCGGGGGAGACGGAAAGTACGAGCAGTACTTC. Encoded protein: CSARGFGGDGKYEQYF.

In this sample, this clonotype turned up many times. CDR3 protein: CASSRPGANVLTF. CDR3 DNA sequence: TGTGCCAGCAGTCGACCTGGGGCCAACGTCCTGACTTTC. The V and J genes are TRBV25-1 and TRBJ2-6; D uncertain. The germline V and J ends were trimmed by 5 bases and 2 bases, with 4 bases remaining between them. CDR3 length equals 13 residues. Looked up from germline, CDR1 is MGHDK and CDR2 is SYGVNS. The full variable domain, completed using reference TRBV25-1 and TRBJ2-6, is EADIYQTPRYLVIGTGKKITLECSQTMGHDKMYWYQQDPGMELHLIHYSYGVNSTEKGDLSSESTVSRIRTEHFPLTLESARPSHTSQYLCASSRPGANVLTFGAGSRLTVL.

The chain employs TRBV5-1 and TRBJ2-7, with a tentative D call TRBD1 (6 bases). Germline V gene data show CDR1 as SGHRS and CDR2 as YFSETQ. There are 14 residues in the CDR3. V lost 0 bases and J lost 5, with 12 bases in between. CDR3 protein: CASSLAGQIHEQYF. The CDR3 DNA is TGCGCCAGCAGCTTGGCTGGACAGATCCACGAGCAGTACTTC.

This clonotype was counted at least ten times. J is TRBJ1-2 and V is TRBV27; 10 bases agree with TRBD1. The V segment lost 6 bases and the J segment 5 bases; nucleotides outside the gene matches: 6. Germline values: CDR1 MNHEY, CDR2 SMNVEV (reference sequence). The CDR3 is 14 residues long. The CDR3: CASSVDRGQYGYTF. The CDR3 DNA reads TGTGCCAGCAGCGTTGACAGGGGGCAGTATGGCTACACCTTC.

This clonotype ranks as medium-sized. This sequence joins TRBV4-1 and TRBJ2-6; D not resolved. V lost 0 bases to trimming and J lost 12 bases, with 18 bases between them. This CDR3 spans 16 amino acids. The V gene's germline CDR1 is MGHRA and CDR2 YSYEKL. The CDR3 nucleotides are TGCGCCAGCAGCCAAGATCCTTTATTCTCGGGCCGCGTCCTGACTTTC. Its translation is CASSQDPLFSGRVLTF.

A few counts support this clonotype. The chain joins TRBV6-4 to TRBJ2-1; possible D gene TRBD2, 8 bases. Germline V gene lookup returns CDR1 MRHNA and CDR2 SNTAGT. The CDR3 contains 13 residues. Trimming stripped 9 bases from V and 8 bases from J, with 17 bases between. CDR3 nucleotide sequence: TGTGCCAGTCGCCGGGAGGGGGCGCATGAGCAGTTCTTC. It is translated as CASRREGAHEQFF.

The chain carries TRBV20-1 and TRBJ2-1, with 8 bases that match TRBD1. Germline CDR1 and CDR2: DFQATT and SNEGSKA (reference sequence). This CDR3 contains 15 residues. V lost 1 base to trimming and J lost 4 bases; unmatched junction nucleotides: 6. The CDR3 loop reads CSARVPGQVYNEQFF. For the CDR3, the DNA is TGCAGTGCTAGAGTCCCGGGACAGGTTTACAATGAGCAGTTCTTC.

The chain combines TRBV29-1 with TRBJ1-4; no firm D call. The germline V and J ends were trimmed by 2 bases and 0 bases, with 1 base remaining between them. CDR3 length equals 12 residues. Germline-derived CDR1 and CDR2 are SQVTM and ANQGSEA. This chain's CDR3 is CSVETTNEKLFF. The CDR3 DNA is TGCAGCGTTGAAACAACTAATGAAAAACTGTTTTTT.

This clonotype was observed many times. The chain joins TRBV18 to TRBJ1-1; D is possibly TRBD1 (6 bases). V was cut by 0 bases and J by 4 bases, with 15 bases left in between. Germline values: CDR1 KGHSH, CDR2 LQKENI. This CDR3 has 16 amino acids. The CDR3 loop reads CASSPPRGAKGTEAFF. CDR3 coding DNA: TGTGCCAGCTCACCACCGAGGGGGGCCAAGGGCACTGAAGCTTTCTTT.